This T cell receptor (beta chain) was retrieved from a study of T-cell memory formation after mild COVID-19. TCRdb re-called the 5' RACE reads through MiXCR, storing one row per CDR3 protein. The table records about 500,000 distinct CDR3 sequences, about a fifth of them present only once. This CDR3 has 15 residues. The V and J ends lost 2 bases and 0 bases respectively, with 11 bases between them. Germline V gives CDR1 SGDLS, CDR2 YYNGEE. The chain links TRBV9 to TRBJ1-1; D is possibly TRBD1 (6 bases). Material for sequencing was PBMCs or a T cell subset sorted from them (not recorded which). The receptor was derived from an adult woman who had mild COVID-19 (a few samples of this study predate the infection). Cell type and time point are not known. The CDR3 reads CASSVGTKMNTEAFF. In DNA, the CDR3 is TGTGCCAGCAGCGTTGGGACAAAGATGAACACTGAAGCTTTCTTT.